The 5 T cell receptor beta chains below all came from one sample that was sequenced in a study of T cell repertoires in cytomegalovirus infection. Antigen specificity for these receptors is unknown. TCRdb used MiXCR to reprocess the reads, holding one entry per CDR3 protein. This sample has hundreds of thousands of distinct CDR3 sequences, with roughly 28% found just once. Sequencing used cultured PBMCs, obtained from culture after CMV antigen stimulation. The source is a human donor in good health (CMV status not recorded). Some clones in this sample may be carry-over from other donors' samples.

The genes are TRBV6-2 or TRBV6-3 and TRBJ1-2; possible D gene TRBD1, 5 bases. V was trimmed by 0 bases and J by 1 base, leaving 21 bases between them. Germline V lookup: CDR1 MNHEY, CDR2 SVGEGT. The CDR3 loop spans 19 amino acids. CDR3 sequence reads: CASSYSSTTAGTFNYGYTF. The CDR3 DNA follows: TGTGCCAGCAGTTACTCCTCCACCACGGCAGGGACCTTTAACTATGGCTACACCTTC.

This clonotype was seen only a few times. The rearrangement uses TRBV28 and TRBJ2-7; TRBD2 agrees at 11 bases. The CDR3 sequence is 15 residues long. The trim removed 5 bases at V and 3 bases at J, leaving 6 bases unmatched. Germline V gene data show CDR1 as MDHEN and CDR2 as SYDVKM. The CDR3 nucleotides are TGTGCCAGCAGTCTTTCTAGCGGGGGGAACTACGAGCAGTACTTC. It translates to CASSLSSGGNYEQYF.

This clonotype has only a few counts. V is TRBV7-9 and J is TRBJ1-1, with 7 bases lining up with TRBD1. V shed 0 bases, J shed 4 bases, and the junction held 5 bases outside the gene matches. CDR3 size: 15 residues. Looked up from germline, CDR1 is SEHNR and CDR2 is FQNEAQ (reference sequence). The CDR3 DNA follows: TGTGCCAGCAGCTTAGCGGGCAGACAGGGCACTGAAGCTTTCTTT. It encodes CASSLAGRQGTEAFF.

The chain is built from TRBV5-1 and TRBJ1-1; 7 bases match TRBD1. Per germline, CDR1 SGHRS and CDR2 YFSETQ. The V gene end was trimmed by 4 bases and the J gene end by 0 bases; junction bases not matched to a gene: 15. This CDR3 is 18 amino acids long. The CDR3 region is CASSRQGIERYMNTEAFF. As DNA, the CDR3 is TGCGCCAGCAGCAGACAGGGAATCGAGAGGTATATGAACACTGAAGCTTTCTTT.

This clonotype has a count of ten or more. The chain employs TRBV7-2 and TRBJ2-7; 8 bases are a match to TRBD1. The germline CDR1 and CDR2 sequences are SGHTA and FQGNSA. The CDR3 is made up of 16 amino acids. V trimming: 1 base; J trimming: 4 bases; junction bases outside the gene matches: 9. The CDR3 sequence is CASSLGSQGARYEQYF. The CDR3, as DNA: TGTGCCAGCAGCTTAGGATCTCAGGGGGCGCGTTACGAGCAGTACTTC.